A single sample gave rise to the 8 T cell receptor beta chains below, sequenced in a study of spatial heterogeneity in lung cancer. A single record per CDR3 protein comes from TCRdb applying MiXCR to the 5' RACE reads. The sample carries approximately 90,000 distinct CDR3 sequences, over 8.5% recorded once. As for time point: sample taken at primary tumor resection. The study sequenced unsorted whole RNA from tumor, nontumor lung or frozen PBMC. This specimen consisted of PBMCs, obtained at surgery. The receptors were gathered from a male donor with early-stage non-small cell lung cancer.

This clonotype was seen repeatedly, ten times or more. J is TRBJ2-2 and V is TRBV3-1; no definite D call. The CDR3 is 13 amino acids. Trimming pared 5 bases from V and 6 bases from J, leaving 10 bases between. The germline V gene has CDR1 LGHDT and CDR2 YNNKEL (reference sequence). As DNA, the CDR3 is TGTGCCAGCAGCACCTCCGGACCCGGGGAGCTGTTTTTT. It is translated as CASSTSGPGELFF.

This clonotype was seen more than once but under ten times. This sequence joins TRBV3-1 and TRBJ2-5, with TRBD2 matching over 9 bases. There are 18 residues in the CDR3. The J segment lost 3 bases and the V segment lost 4 bases, leaving 15 bases of the junction unmatched. Germline V gene sequence: CDR1 LGHDT, CDR2 YNNKEL (reference sequence). CDR3 loop: CASSLRKALAGREETQYF. DNA of the CDR3: TGTGCCAGCAGCCTTAGAAAGGCCCTAGCGGGGCGGGAAGAGACCCAGTACTTC.

This clonotype was seen only a few times. The V gene is TRBV7-2, the J gene TRBJ2-2; possibly TRBD1 or TRBD2 for D (5 bases each). The V end lost 2 bases, the J end lost 6 bases, and 7 bases lay between the germline ends. The CDR3 is 13 amino acids. CDR1 is SGHTA, CDR2 FQGNSA, per germline. DNA of the CDR3: TGTGCCAGCAGCTTAATGGGGGCCGGGGAGCTGTTTTTT. Protein product: CASSLMGAGELFF.

This clonotype was counted at least ten times. The chain carries TRBV29-1 and TRBJ1-1; D ambiguous. This CDR3 is built from 14 residues. Germline CDR1 reads SQVTM; CDR2 reads ANQGSEA. V was pared by 0 bases and J by 4 bases, with 12 bases between. CDR3: CSVEERGKSTEAFF. The CDR3 DNA reads TGCAGCGTTGAAGAACGGGGTAAAAGCACTGAAGCTTTCTTT. Combining the CDR3 with reference TRBV29-1 and TRBJ1-1 gives the whole variable domain SAVISQKPSRDICQRGTSLTIQCQVDSQVTMMFWYRQQPGQSLTLIATANQGSEATYESGFVIDKFPISRPNLTFSTLTVSNMSPEDSSIYLCSVEERGKSTEAFFGQGTRLTVV.

This clonotype was picked up a small number of times. The chain couples TRBV2 to TRBJ1-5; D call uncertain. Deletions cut 3 bases from V and 0 bases from J, with 3 bases between. Germline CDR1 SNHLY, CDR2 FYNNEI. CDR3 length equals 13 residues. For the CDR3, the DNA is TGTGCCAGCAGTGACCCTAGCAATCAGCCCCAGCATTTT. Encoded protein: CASSDPSNQPQHF.

This clonotype was recorded many times. This chain links TRBV21-1 with TRBJ2-4; TRBD1 is the table's D call, not checked against the DNA. TRBV21-1 is tagged as a pseudogene. This CDR3 comprises 18 residues. CDR3 loop: CASSHRDGGPVDRRIQYF. CDR3 coding DNA: TGTGCCAGCAGCCACCGGGACGGTGGCCCCGTTGATCGTCGCATTCAGTACTTC.

The J gene is TRBJ2-2, the V gene TRBV29-1, with unresolved D. The CDR3 has 12 residues. Germline V lookup: CDR1 SQVTM, CDR2 ANQGSEA. The V end lost 2 bases, the J end lost 4 bases, and 5 bases lay between the germline ends. In nucleotides, the CDR3 is TGCAGCGTTGAAAGGCCCACCGGGGAGCTGTTTTTT. Amino acid sequence: CSVERPTGELFF.

Many counts were recorded for this clonotype. The chain is built from TRBV30 and TRBJ1-1, with D hard to call. V was trimmed by 0 bases and J by 1 base, leaving 9 bases between them. Germline V CDR1 and CDR2: GTSNPN, SVGIG (reference sequence). This CDR3 has 14 amino acids. The CDR3 is CAWSVRAGNTEAFF. CDR3 sequence (DNA): TGTGCCTGGAGTGTAAGGGCAGGGAACACTGAAGCTTTCTTT.